This TCR beta chain was captured by sequencing in a study of blood T cell repertoires in COVID-19. Study-wide background: Sites across the United States, Italy and Spain contributed samples from acute and convalescent COVID-19. T cells, B-cell-depleted T cells, or PBMCs provided the cDNA or gDNA that served as material.

Per the germline V gene, CDR1 is SGDLS and CDR2 is YYNGEE. V shed 0 bases and J 4 bases; nucleotides not matched to a gene: 1. The CDR3 sequence is 16 residues long. Authors' analysis steps: Reference gene primer amplification gave estimated nucleated cell counts. The assay was immunoSEQ multiplex PCR, and TCRdb's table has in-frame clones only and misses some. D and trimming come from the DNA, and the V and J calls and clone size come from that table. The table records some 210,000 clones, approximately 84% of them present only once. V is TRBV9 and J is TRBJ2-2; 12 nucleotides line up with TRBD2. What was sequenced was peripheral blood. The clonotype was recovered from a woman in her sixties or seventies with active or convalescent COVID-19. CDR3 protein: CASSVASGRATGELFF. CDR3 sequence (DNA): TGTGCCAGCAGCGTAGCTAGCGGGAGGGCCACCGGGGAGCTGTTTTTT. The entire variable domain, with the rest obtained from reference TRBV9 and TRBJ2-2, is as follows: DSGVTQTPKHLITATGQRVTLRCSPRSGDLSVYWYQQSLDQGLQFLIQYYNGEERAKGNILERFSAQQFPDLHSELNLSSLELGDSALYFCASSVASGRATGELFFGEGSRLTVL.